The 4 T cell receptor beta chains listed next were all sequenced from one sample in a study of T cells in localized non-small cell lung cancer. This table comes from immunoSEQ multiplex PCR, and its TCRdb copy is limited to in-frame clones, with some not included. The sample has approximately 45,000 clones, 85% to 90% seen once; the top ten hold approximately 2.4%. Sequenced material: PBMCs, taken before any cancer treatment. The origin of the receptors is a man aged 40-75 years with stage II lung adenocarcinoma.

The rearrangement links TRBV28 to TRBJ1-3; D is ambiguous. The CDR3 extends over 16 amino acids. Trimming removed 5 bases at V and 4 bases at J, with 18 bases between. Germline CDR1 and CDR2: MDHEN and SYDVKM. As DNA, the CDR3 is TGTGCCAGCAGTCCCAGTAGAGGGCCATTGGGAAACACCATATATTTT. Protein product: CASSPSRGPLGNTIYF.

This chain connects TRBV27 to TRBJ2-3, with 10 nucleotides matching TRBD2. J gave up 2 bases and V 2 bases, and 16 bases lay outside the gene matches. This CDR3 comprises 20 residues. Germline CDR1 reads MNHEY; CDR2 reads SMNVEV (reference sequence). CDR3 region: CASSLPPRLAGERDTDTQYF. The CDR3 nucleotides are TGTGCCAGCAGTTTACCACCGAGGCTAGCGGGGGAGCGAGACACAGATACGCAGTATTTT.

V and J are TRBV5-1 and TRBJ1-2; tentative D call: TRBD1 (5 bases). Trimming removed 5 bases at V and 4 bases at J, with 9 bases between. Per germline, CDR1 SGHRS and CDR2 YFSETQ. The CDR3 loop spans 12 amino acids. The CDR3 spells CASRGEGYGYTF. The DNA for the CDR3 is TGCGCCAGCAGGGGGGAAGGCTATGGCTACACCTTC.

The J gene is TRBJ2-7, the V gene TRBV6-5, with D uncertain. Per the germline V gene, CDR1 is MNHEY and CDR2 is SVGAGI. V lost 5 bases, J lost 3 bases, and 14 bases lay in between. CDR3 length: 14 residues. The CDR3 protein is CASSRDDVGYEQYF. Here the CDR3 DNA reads TGTGCCAGCAGTAGGGATGATGTGGGCTACGAGCAGTACTTC.